Described below is a single T cell receptor (beta chain) sequence and its context. Time point given: patch test 2, 6 weeks after DPC sensitization. Treatment specified: therapeutic diphenylcyclopropenone sensitization with weekly scalp DPC. This specimen belongs to a study of human T cells and chemical hapten exposure. TCRdb re-called the RACE reads through MiXCR, storing one row per CDR3 protein. The sample includes about 96,000 distinct CDR3 sequences, 9.3% of them seen just once. Germline V CDR1 and CDR2: LGHNA, YSLEER. This CDR3 is 18 amino acids long. Trimming removed 0 bases at V and 3 bases at J, with 17 bases between.

This specimen was whole blood, taken in connection with sensitization to the hapten diphenylcyclopropenone (DPC). The receptor was isolated from a woman aged 40 to 50 with alopecia areata. Some clones in this sample may be carry-over from other donors' samples. This sequence joins TRBV4-3 and TRBJ2-2; D perhaps matches TRBD2 (5 bases). The CDR3 nucleotides are TGCGCCAGCAGCCAAGATTGGGAGACACCCGGGGACACCGGGGAGCTGTTTTTT. The encoded protein is CASSQDWETPGDTGELFF.